One and the same sample provided the 13 T cell receptor beta chains below, sequenced in a study of blood T cell repertoires in COVID-19. Data came from immunoSEQ multiplex PCR; TCRdb stores just in-frame clones and leaves some out. The profile covers 300,000 to 350,000 clones, with about 90% appearing a single time and approximately 4% taken by the ten largest. Sequencing used PBMCs or T cells enriched from blood (not recorded which). Receptors originate from a young woman with acute COVID-19.

V usage is TRBV5-1 and J usage is TRBJ2-7; 11 bases agree with TRBD1. V lost 5 bases to trimming and J lost 5 bases; unmatched junction nucleotides: 6. CDR1 is SGHRS, CDR2 YFSETQ, per germline. The CDR3 totals 14 residues. The CDR3 DNA reads TGCGCCAGCAGAACCATGGGACAGGGGGACGAGCAGTACTTC. Amino acids: CASRTMGQGDEQYF.

V usage is TRBV7-2 and J usage is TRBJ2-1; D possibly corresponds to TRBD1 (5 bases). The V end was cut by 2 bases, the J end by 7 bases, with 12 bases between. The CDR3 loop spans 14 amino acids. Germline V gene sequence: CDR1 SGHTA, CDR2 FQGNSA. The CDR3 is CASSLRGFGNEQFF. The DNA of the CDR3 is TGTGCCAGCAGCTTAAGGGGCTTCGGTAATGAGCAGTTCTTC.

The chain combines TRBV2 with TRBJ1-1; D may be TRBD1 (6 bases). CDR3 length: 14 amino acids. With 6 bases removed from V and 0 bases from J, the gap between germline ends came to 11 bases. From germline, CDR1 is SNHLY and CDR2 FYNNEI. The CDR3 region is CASSGQSLNTEAFF. The CDR3 region has the DNA TGTGCCAGCAGCGGACAGAGCTTGAACACTGAAGCTTTCTTT.

The chain couples TRBV25-1 to TRBJ2-5; 10 bases line up with TRBD2. CDR3 size: 17 residues. Germline V lookup: CDR1 MGHDK, CDR2 SYGVNS. V was pared by 3 bases and J by 4 bases, with 11 bases of the junction left unmatched. DNA of the CDR3: TGTGCCAGCAGTGATAGCGGGAGGCCAAGGAGAGGAGAGACCCAGTACTTC. This codes for CASSDSGRPRRGETQYF.

V is TRBV5-1 and J is TRBJ2-3, with 13 bases fitting TRBD2. The CDR3 has 18 residues. V shed 4 bases, J shed 3 bases, and the junction held 11 bases outside the gene matches. Germline V CDR1 and CDR2: SGHRS, YFSETQ. In DNA form, the CDR3 reads TGCGCCAGCAGCGAAAAAGGCTTACTAGCGGGAGGGACAGATACGCAGTATTTT. Protein: CASSEKGLLAGGTDTQYF.

The rearrangement links TRBV28 to TRBJ2-1; 7 bases align to TRBD2. V was pared by 8 bases and J by 6 bases, with 19 bases of the junction left unmatched. The CDR3 is 17 amino acids. Germline CDR1 and CDR2: MDHEN and SYDVKM. CDR3 in amino acids: CASSTPWAGERVNEQFF. CDR3 coding DNA: TGTGCCAGCTCAACACCCTGGGCGGGAGAGAGGGTCAATGAGCAGTTCTTC.

This clone was seen once. The chain joins TRBV6-4 to TRBJ1-6; 7 nucleotides align to TRBD1. CDR1 is MRHNA, CDR2 SNTAGT, per germline. J was trimmed by 8 bases and V by 8 bases; bases with no gene match: 18. The CDR3 is 17 residues long. CDR3 protein: CASRRKGGPAHYSPLHF. CDR3 bases: TGTGCCAGCCGCCGTAAAGGGGGCCCGGCTCACTATTCACCCCTCCACTTT.

J is TRBJ1-3 and V is TRBV5-1, with D maybe TRBD1 (5 bases). The CDR3 is 18 amino acids. Germline values: CDR1 SGHRS, CDR2 YFSETQ. V lost 2 bases, J lost 0 bases, and 18 bases lay in between. Here the CDR3 reads CASSLWGDQGNSGNTIYF. The CDR3 coding sequence is TGCGCCAGCAGCTTATGGGGGGACCAAGGGAACTCTGGAAACACCATATATTTT. The full variable domain, its missing parts supplied by reference TRBV5-1 and TRBJ1-3, is KAGVTQTPRYLIKTRGQQVTLSCSPISGHRSVSWYQQTPGQGLQFLFEYFSETQRNKGNFPGRFSGRQFSNSRSEMNVSTLELGDSALYLCASSLWGDQGNSGNTIYFGEGSWLTVV.

J is TRBJ2-5 and V is TRBV5-3; 8 bases map to TRBD2. TRBV5-3 is recorded as an ORF, its role being uncertain. The CDR3 has 15 residues. The V gene end was trimmed by 3 bases and the J gene end by 1 base; junction bases not matched to a gene: 5. The CDR3 bases are TGTGCCAGAAGCTACGGGACTAGAAGCCAAGAGACCCAGTACTTC. Translation: CARSYGTRSQETQYF.

J is TRBJ1-5 and V is TRBV24-1, with a weak D call TRBD1 (5 bases). Trimming took 3 bases from V and 4 from J, leaving 15 bases between them. Germline CDR1 reads KGHDR; CDR2 reads SFDVKD. This CDR3 region has 16 residues. This chain's CDR3 is CATSDTGGGVNQPQHF. CDR3 DNA sequence: TGTGCCACCAGTGATACGGGGGGTGGGGTTAATCAGCCCCAGCATTTT.

The V call is TRBV2, the J call TRBJ1-5; 7 nucleotides match TRBD1. Germline lookup yields CDR1 SNHLY and CDR2 FYNNEI. CDR3 length: 14 amino acids. The V gene end was trimmed by 6 bases and the J gene end by 7 bases; junction bases not matched to a gene: 9. The CDR3 DNA reads TGTGCCAGCAGCGAACAGGGGTTCTGGCAGCCCCAGCATTTT. Translation gives CASSEQGFWQPQHF.

The V and J genes are TRBV5-1 and TRBJ2-1, with D possibly TRBD2 on 5 matching bases. The CDR3 totals 16 residues. Trimming shortened V by 0 bases and J by 1 base, and 11 bases separated the two germline ends. Germline V gene data show CDR1 as SGHRS and CDR2 as YFSETQ. DNA for the CDR3: TGCGCCAGCAGCTTGGCCGGGCTAGCATCCTACAATGAGCAGTTCTTC. This encodes CASSLAGLASYNEQFF.

V and J are TRBV11-2 and TRBJ1-3; D is unresolved. This CDR3 has 15 residues. Trimming cost V 5 bases and J 7 bases, with 18 bases left between them. Germline V gene lookup returns CDR1 SGHAT and CDR2 FQNNGV. The CDR3 sequence is CASSGEDWLRNTIYF. The CDR3 bases are TGTGCCAGCAGCGGCGAGGATTGGCTTCGGAACACCATATATTTT.